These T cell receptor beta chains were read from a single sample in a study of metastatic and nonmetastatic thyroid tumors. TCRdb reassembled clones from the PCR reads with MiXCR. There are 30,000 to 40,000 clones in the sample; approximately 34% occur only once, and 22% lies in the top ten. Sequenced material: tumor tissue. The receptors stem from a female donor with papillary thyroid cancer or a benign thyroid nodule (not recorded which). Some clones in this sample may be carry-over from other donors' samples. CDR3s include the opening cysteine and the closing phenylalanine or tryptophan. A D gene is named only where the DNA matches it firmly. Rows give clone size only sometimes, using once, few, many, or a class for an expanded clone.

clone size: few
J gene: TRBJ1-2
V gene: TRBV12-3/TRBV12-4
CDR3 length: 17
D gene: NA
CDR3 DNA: TGTGCCAGCAGTTTAGCGTTTGGGACTCAGGCGGCCTATGGCTACACCTTC
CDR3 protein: CASSLAFGTQAAYGYTF

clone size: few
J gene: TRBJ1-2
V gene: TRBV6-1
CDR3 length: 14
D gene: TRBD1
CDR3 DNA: TGTGCCAGCAGACGGACAGGGGGCAGGTATGGCTACACCTTC
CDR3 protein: CASRRTGGRYGYTF

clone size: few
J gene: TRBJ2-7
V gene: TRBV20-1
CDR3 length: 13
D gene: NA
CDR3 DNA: TGCAGTGCTAATCAGGGGGGTATGTACGAGCAGTACTTC
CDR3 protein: CSANQGGMYEQYF

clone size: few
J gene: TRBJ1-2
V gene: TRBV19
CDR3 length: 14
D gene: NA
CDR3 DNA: TGTGCCAGTAGAAGGGGAGGGCAGGGCTATGGCTACACCTTC
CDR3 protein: CASRRGGQGYGYTF

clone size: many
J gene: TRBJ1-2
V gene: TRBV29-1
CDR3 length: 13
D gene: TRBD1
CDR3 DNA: TGCAGCGCCGCCCCTGGGACAGGAGATGGCTACACCTTC
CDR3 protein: CSAAPGTGDGYTF

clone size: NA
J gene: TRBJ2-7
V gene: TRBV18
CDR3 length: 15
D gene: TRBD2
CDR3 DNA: TGTGCCAGCTCACTAGGGGTAGCGGGGGCGGATCAGCAGTACTTC
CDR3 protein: CASSLGVAGADQQYF

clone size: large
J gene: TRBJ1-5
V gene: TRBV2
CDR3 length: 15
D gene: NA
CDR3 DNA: TGTGCCAGCAGCCCCTGGGGTAGGAGCAATCAGCCCCAGCATTTT
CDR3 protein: CASSPWGRSNQPQHF

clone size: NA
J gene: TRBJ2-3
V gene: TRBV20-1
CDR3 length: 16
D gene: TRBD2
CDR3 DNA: TGCAGTGCTATACGACTACCAGCGGGAAGCACAGATACGCAGTATTTT
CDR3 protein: CSAIRLPAGSTDTQYF

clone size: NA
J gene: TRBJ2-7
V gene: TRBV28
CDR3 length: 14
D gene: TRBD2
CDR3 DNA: TGTGCCAGCAGGGCGGGGGAGTTGATCTACGAGCAGTACTTC
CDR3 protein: CASRAGELIYEQYF

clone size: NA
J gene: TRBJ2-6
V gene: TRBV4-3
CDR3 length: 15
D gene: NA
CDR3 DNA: TGCGCCAGCAGCCAAGAATTCTCCGGGGCCAACGTCCTGACTTTC
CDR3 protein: CASSQEFSGANVLTF

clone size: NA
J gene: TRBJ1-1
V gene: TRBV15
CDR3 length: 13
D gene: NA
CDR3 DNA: TGTGCCACCAGCGGGGACGGGAACACTGAATCTTTCTTT
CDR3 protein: CATSGDGNTESFF